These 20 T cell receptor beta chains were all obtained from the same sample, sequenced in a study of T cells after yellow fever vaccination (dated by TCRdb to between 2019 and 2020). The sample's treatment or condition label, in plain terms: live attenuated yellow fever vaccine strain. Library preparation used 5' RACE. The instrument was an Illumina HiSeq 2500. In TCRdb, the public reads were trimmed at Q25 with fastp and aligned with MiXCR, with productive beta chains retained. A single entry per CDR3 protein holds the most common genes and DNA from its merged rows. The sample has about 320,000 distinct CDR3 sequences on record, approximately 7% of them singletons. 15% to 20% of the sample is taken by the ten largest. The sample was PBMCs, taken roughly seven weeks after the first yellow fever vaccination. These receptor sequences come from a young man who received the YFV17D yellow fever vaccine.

This CDR3 reads CASSLRGGGQYGYTF. CDR3 coding DNA: TGTGCCAGCAGCTTGAGAGGCGGGGGACAGTACGGCTACACCTTC. The rearrangement uses TRBV5-6 and TRBJ1-2, with 7 bases matching TRBD1. V lost 1 base, J lost 8 bases, and 11 bases stayed unmatched. The CDR3 has 15 amino acids. The germline V gene encodes CDR1 SGHDT and CDR2 YYEEEE.

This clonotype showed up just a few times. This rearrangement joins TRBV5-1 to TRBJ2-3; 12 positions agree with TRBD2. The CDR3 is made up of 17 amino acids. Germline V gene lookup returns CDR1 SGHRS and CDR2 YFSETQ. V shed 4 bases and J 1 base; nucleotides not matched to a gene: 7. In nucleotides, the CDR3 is TGCGCCAGCAGCCTCGGGACTAGCGGGTCCGGCACAGATACGCAGTATTTT. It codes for CASSLGTSGSGTDTQYF.

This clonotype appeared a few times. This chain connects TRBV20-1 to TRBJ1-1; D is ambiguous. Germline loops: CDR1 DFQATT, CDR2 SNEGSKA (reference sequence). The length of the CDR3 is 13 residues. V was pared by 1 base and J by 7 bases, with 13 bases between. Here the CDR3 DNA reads TGCAGTGCTAGAGGCAGCTCGCAAAGTGAAGCTTTCTTT. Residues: CSARGSSQSEAFF.

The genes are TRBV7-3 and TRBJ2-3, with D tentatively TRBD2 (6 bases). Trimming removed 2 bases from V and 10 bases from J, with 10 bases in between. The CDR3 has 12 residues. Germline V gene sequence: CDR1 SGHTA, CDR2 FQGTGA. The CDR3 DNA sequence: TGTGCCAGCAGCTTATTTGCGGGACCGCAGTATTTT. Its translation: CASSLFAGPQYF.

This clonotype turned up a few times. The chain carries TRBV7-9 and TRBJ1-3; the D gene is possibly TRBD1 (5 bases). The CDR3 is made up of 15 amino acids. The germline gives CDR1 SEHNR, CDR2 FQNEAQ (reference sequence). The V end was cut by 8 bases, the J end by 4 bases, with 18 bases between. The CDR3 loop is CASGLGGGYGNTIYF. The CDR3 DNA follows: TGTGCCAGCGGACTTGGGGGAGGCTACGGAAACACCATATATTTT.

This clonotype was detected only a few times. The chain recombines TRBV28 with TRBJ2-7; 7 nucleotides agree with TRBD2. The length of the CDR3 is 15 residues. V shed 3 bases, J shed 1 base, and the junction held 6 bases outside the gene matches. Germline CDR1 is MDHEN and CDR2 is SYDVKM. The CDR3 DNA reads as TGTGCCAGCAGTTTTGCTCTGGGAGGGTCCTACGAGCAGTACTTC. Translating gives CASSFALGGSYEQYF.

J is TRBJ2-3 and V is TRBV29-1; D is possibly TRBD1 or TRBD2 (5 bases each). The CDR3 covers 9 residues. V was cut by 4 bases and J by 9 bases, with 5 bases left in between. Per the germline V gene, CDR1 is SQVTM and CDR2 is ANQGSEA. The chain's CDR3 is CSVGGTQYF. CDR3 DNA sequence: TGCAGCGTTGGGGGGACGCAGTATTTT.

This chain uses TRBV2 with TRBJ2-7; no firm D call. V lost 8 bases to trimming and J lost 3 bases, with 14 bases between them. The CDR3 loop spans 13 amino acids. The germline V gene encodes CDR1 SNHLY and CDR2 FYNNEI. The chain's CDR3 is CASGDRAFYEQYF. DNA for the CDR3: TGTGCCAGCGGAGACCGGGCCTTCTACGAGCAGTACTTC. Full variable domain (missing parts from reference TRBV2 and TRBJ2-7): EPEVTQTPSHQVTQMGQEVILRCVPISNHLYFYWYRQILGQKVEFLVSFYNNEISEKSEIFDDQFSVERPDGSNFTLKIRSTKLEDSAMYFCASGDRAFYEQYFGPGTRLTVT.

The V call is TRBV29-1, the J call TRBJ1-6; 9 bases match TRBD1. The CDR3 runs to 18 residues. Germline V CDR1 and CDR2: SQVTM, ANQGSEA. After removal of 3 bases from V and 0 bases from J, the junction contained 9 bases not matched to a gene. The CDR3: CSVDCGTGPSSYNSPLHF. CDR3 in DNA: TGCAGCGTTGACTGCGGGACAGGGCCAAGCTCCTATAATTCACCCCTCCACTTT.

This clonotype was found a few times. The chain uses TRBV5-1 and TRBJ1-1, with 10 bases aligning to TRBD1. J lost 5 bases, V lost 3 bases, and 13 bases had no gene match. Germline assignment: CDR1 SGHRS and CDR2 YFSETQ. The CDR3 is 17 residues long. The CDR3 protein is CASSSDDRGLYVTEAFF. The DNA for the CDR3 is TGCGCCAGCAGCTCGGACGACAGGGGGCTGTACGTGACTGAAGCTTTCTTT.

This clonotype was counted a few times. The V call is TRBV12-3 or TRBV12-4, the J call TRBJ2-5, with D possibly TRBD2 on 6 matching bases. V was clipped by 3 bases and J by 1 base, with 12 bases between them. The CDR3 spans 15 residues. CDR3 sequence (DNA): TGTGCCAGCAGTTTTTCCCGGGACTTCCAAGAGACCCAGTACTTC. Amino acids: CASSFSRDFQETQYF.

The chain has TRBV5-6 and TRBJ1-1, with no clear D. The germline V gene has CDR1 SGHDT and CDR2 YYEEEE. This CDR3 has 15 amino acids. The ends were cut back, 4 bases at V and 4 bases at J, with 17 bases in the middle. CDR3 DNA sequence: TGTGCCAGCAGCGGACGACACCGACGGGCCACTGAAGCTTTCTTT. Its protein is CASSGRHRRATEAFF.

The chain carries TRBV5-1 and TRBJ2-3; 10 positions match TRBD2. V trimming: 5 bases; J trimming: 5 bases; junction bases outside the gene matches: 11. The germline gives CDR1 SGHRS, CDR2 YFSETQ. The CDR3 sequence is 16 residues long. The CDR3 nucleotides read TGCGCCAGCAGGGCCCCACTAGCGGGGATGATAGATACGCAGTATTTT. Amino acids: CASRAPLAGMIDTQYF.

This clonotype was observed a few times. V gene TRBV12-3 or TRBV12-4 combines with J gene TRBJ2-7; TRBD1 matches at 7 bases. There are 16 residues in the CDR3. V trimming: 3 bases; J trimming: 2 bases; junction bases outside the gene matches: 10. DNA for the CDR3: TGTGCCAGCAGTTTGATCAGGACAGGTGTTCCCTACGAGCAGTACGTC. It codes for CASSLIRTGVPYEQYV.

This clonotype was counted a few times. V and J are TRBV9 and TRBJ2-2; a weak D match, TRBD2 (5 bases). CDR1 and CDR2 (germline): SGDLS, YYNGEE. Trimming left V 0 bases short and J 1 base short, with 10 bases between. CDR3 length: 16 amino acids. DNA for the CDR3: TGTGCCAGCAGCGTAGAGGATAGCGTGAACACCGGGGAGCTGTTTTTT. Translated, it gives CASSVEDSVNTGELFF.

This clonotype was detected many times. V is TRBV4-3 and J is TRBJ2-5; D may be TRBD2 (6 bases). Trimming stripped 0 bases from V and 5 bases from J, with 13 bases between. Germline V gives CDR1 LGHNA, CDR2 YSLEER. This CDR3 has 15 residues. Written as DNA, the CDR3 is TGCGCCAGCAGCCAAGACTTCTCTGGAGGGGAGACCCAGTACTTC. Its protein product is CASSQDFSGGETQYF.

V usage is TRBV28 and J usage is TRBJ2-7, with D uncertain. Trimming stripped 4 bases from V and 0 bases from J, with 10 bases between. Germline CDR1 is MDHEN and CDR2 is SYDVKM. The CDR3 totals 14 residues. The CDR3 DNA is TGTGCCAGCAGTTCGGCCGTCTTCTCCTACGAGCAGTACTTC. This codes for CASSSAVFSYEQYF.

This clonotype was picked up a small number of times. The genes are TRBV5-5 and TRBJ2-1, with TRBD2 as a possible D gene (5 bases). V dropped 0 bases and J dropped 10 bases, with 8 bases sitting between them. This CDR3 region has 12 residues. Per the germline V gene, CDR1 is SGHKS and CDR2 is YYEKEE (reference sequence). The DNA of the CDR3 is TGTGCCAGCAGCTTGGCCTCGGGGGAGCAGTTCTTC. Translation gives CASSLASGEQFF.

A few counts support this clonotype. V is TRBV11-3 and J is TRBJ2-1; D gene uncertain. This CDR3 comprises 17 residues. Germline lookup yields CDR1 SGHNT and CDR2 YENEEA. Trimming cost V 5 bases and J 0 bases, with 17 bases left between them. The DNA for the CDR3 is TGTGCCAGCAGCCAACCAAAAGGCCCCAGCTCCTACAATGAGCAGTTCTTC. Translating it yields CASSQPKGPSSYNEQFF.

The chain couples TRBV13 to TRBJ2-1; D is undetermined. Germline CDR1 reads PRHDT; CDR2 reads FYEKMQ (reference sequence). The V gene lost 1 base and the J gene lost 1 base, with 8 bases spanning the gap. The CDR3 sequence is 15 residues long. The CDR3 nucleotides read TGTGCCAGCAGCTTAGAATTGGTTTCCTACAATGAGCAGTTCTTC. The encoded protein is CASSLELVSYNEQFF.